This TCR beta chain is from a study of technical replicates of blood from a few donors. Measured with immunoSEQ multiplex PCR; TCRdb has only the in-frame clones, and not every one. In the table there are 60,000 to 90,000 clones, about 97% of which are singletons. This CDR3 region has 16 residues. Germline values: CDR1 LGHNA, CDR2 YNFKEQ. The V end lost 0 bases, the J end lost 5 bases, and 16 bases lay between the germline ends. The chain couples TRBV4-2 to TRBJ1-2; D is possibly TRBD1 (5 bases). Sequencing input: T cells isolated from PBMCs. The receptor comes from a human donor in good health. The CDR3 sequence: CASSQEWGSDSYGYTF. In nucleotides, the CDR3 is TGTGCCAGCAGCCAAGAATGGGGCTCTGATAGTTATGGCTACACCTTC.